This T cell receptor (beta chain) was captured by sequencing in a study of cytomegalovirus exposure and HLA in healthy donors. Study context: The Caucasian-associated ancestry cluster held about 80% of 350 to 450 genotyped donors.

As regards this clone: The antigen is unknown.

PCR employed 60 Vbeta and 13 Jbeta primers. Produced via immunoSEQ multiplex PCR; TCRdb's table is partial and in-frame only. Here the sample spans 100,000 to 150,000 clones, 75% to 80% being singletons. V trimming: 7 bases; J trimming: 1 base; junction bases outside the gene matches: 6. The CDR3 is made up of 14 amino acids. The germline CDR1 and CDR2 sequences are SNHLY and FYNNEI. Study-level findings and limits: Later, TCR association rates were found to vary by HLA locus, highest for DRB1 and lowest for HLA-C. Among TCR beta chains of equal frequency, HLA-associated ones were more clonally expanded in a later analysis. The authors reported that TCR beta sequences could predict HLA-A and HLA-B alleles. These predictions were accurate for most subjects in the first cohort.

V and J are TRBV2 and TRBJ2-7, with 8 positions matching TRBD1. Sequences were obtained from PBMCs. The sequence came from a woman aged 40-49 years in good health and CMV-seronegative. The DNA of the CDR3 is TGTGCCAGCACCCCGACAGGGGTGTCCTACGAGCAGTACTTC. This gives the protein CASTPTGVSYEQYF. Filled out from reference TRBV2 and TRBJ2-7, the complete variable domain reads EPEVTQTPSHQVTQMGQEVILRCVPISNHLYFYWYRQILGQKVEFLVSFYNNEISEKSEIFDDQFSVERPDGSNFTLKIRSTKLEDSAMYFCASTPTGVSYEQYFGPGTRLTVT.